The subject of this entry is one T cell receptor (beta chain). No cognate antigen has been identified for it. Base qualities are not at hand, and no much larger clone is one base apart. In the ophthalmopathy patients, disease was moderately to severely active, with a Clinical Activity Score of 3 or more, a NOSPECS grade of 4 or more, and a duration of less than 3 months. Any patient with an uncontrolled infection, another autoimmune disease, pregnancy or lactation was excluded. Clinical symptoms, serum thyroxine and TRAb, thyroid ultrasound, and orbital computed tomography formed the basis for the diagnoses. PBMCs were separated from 8 to 10 ml of fresh peripheral blood using Ficoll-Paque density gradient centrifugation. Trizol reagent was used to extract total RNA, and RNA quality was then checked on an Agilent 2100 Bioanalyzer. The CDR3 contains 15 residues, cysteine and phenylalanine counted. The CDR3 DNA has 45 bases and is translated from base 1. CDR1 and CDR2 (DFQATT, SNEGSKA) derive from the germline V gene (reference sequence). The germline V and J ends show losses of 5 bases and 1 base respectively, and no gene match explains 9 bases of the junction.

This entry comes from a study of T cells in Graves' hyperthyroidism and ophthalmopathy (dated by TCRdb to about 2019). Looking at the study overall: Peripheral blood samples were taken at initial diagnosis, before any treatment was given. After sampling, hyperthyroidism patients received methimazole starting at 30 mg daily, and ophthalmopathy patients received high-dose intravenous methylprednisolone. In six Graves' hyperthyroidism patients, the study also compared T-cell repertoires from thyroid tissue with T-cell repertoires from blood. For training and testing, the 100 or so patients in the discovery cohort were randomly divided in a 7:3 ratio. The paper describes TCR Vbeta CDR3 sequencing of around 130 peripheral blood samples, made up of under 50 ophthalmopathy patients, around 78 hyperthyroidism patients and 17 progressor patients. A discovery cohort of about a hundred patients, roughly 43 with Graves' ophthalmopathy and more than 55 with stable Graves' hyperthyroidism, was used to find distinguishing TCR V-J signatures. Prospective prediction of ophthalmopathy was tested in an independent validation cohort consisting of under 20 hyperthyroidism patients and more than 15 patients who later progressed to ophthalmopathy.

TCR beta CDR3 regions were amplified from RNA transcripts. A first-round RT-PCR of the TCR CDR3 used the HTBI primer set with the Qiagen OneStep RT-PCR kit. Libraries were constructed in a second round of multiplex PCR, after which size selection and purification were carried out. Libraries were sequenced paired-end with 100 bp reads on an Illumina HiSeq2000. The authors' analysis ran thus. SOAPnuke was used to process the raw data, with reads discarded if the reads contained adapters or uncalled bases, had a mean Phred below 15, or lacked an exact constant-primer or identifier match. COPE v1.2.5 was used to merge high-quality paired reads, and clonotypes were defined as unique nucleotide sequences. MiTCR v1.1 was used to align clonotypes to the IMGT TRBV, TRBD and TRBJ reference segments. Only V-J combinations with frequency above 0.0001, covering roughly 99% of repertoires, were analysed. The TCS score was defined as the ratio of F50 (clonal expansion) to E x V (chaos), calculated using BLOSUM62-based TCRdist between CDR3 peptides within each V-J. Welch's t-statistics and random forest reduced around 510 V-J features to 10 to 15, which were used in a naive Bayes classifier (R e1071). Through fastp at Q25 and MiXCR, TCRdb rebuilt clones from the public reads, retaining in-frame beta chains. CDR3 protein duplicates are merged, each entry listing the most common genes and DNA. TCRdb, rather than the study authors, made the V and J calls. This sample comprises roughly 500,000 distinct CDR3 sequences, about 20% of them detected only once. Clones ranked in the top ten supply approximately 49% of the sample.

Results the study describes overall, beyond this receptor: No statistical method was used to fix the sample size in advance, and group allocation was not hidden from the investigators. A model built on a 13 V-J signature distinguished ophthalmopathy from stable hyperthyroidism, reaching around 87% sensitivity and about 81% specificity in cross-validation and 80%/75% in testing. In validation, the model predicted progression to ophthalmopathy a median of about 6.8 months before onset, with 65% to 71% sensitivity and 72.22% specificity. Most expanded thyroid clonotypes (frequency above 0.001) were also detected in blood, a finding suggesting that blood repertoires may reflect thyroid immune responses.

Sequenced sample: blood. The sequence links TRBV20-1 to TRBJ1-1; 8 bases in between match TRBD1. The receptor was derived from a woman in her 70s with Graves' ophthalmopathy. The CDR3 sequence is CSAPGMTGANTEAFF. Read as DNA, the sequence is TGCAGTGCTCCAGGGATGACAGGGGCGAACACTGAAGCTTTCTTT.